Below, one TCR beta chain is given with its context. Sequencing was performed with immunoSEQ multiplex PCR; in TCRdb, only in-frame clones are kept and a portion is missing. Of more than 65,000 clones in the sample, 70% to 80% were seen once. The CDR3 spans 14 residues. The V gene lost 4 bases and the J gene lost 2 bases, with 11 bases spanning the gap. Germline V gives CDR1 SGHDT, CDR2 YYEEEE. This entry is derived from a study of blood T cell repertoires in COVID-19. Overall study: Collection of acute and convalescent COVID-19 samples took place in the United States, Italy and Spain. Sample material is recorded as cDNA or gDNA derived from T cells, B-cell-depleted T cells, or PBMCs.

What was sequenced was peripheral blood. The chain links TRBV5-6 to TRBJ2-3, with D possibly being TRBD1 (5 bases). The sequence came from a woman aged 70-85 years with acute or convalescent COVID-19. DNA of the CDR3: TGTGCCAGCAGCCTACAGACAGTCACAGATACGCAGTATTTT. Its translation: CASSLQTVTDTQYF.